This T cell receptor (beta chain) stems from a study of spatial heterogeneity in lung cancer. For the study at large: Combinations of a unique TCR and a UMI were tallied in raw reads, and on average each appeared more than ten times.

A single record per CDR3 protein comes from TCRdb applying MiXCR to the 5' RACE reads. Here the sample spans 10,000 to 15,000 distinct CDR3 sequences, around 6.6% being singletons. General observations from the study: One measure, the expanded intratumoral alpha and beta TCR count, tracked tumor mutation counts.

This clonotype was counted at least ten times. What it recognizes is unknown. CDR3 length: 17 residues. Trimming pared 4 bases from V and 6 bases from J, leaving 23 bases between. Germline CDR1 reads SGHNT; CDR2 reads YYREEE (reference sequence). Time point described: sample taken at primary tumor resection. Whole RNA was taken from tumor, nontumor lung or frozen PBMC; it was then sequenced unsorted. The V call is TRBV5-4, the J call TRBJ2-1; D remains unclear. This TCR was sampled from a female donor with early-stage non-small cell lung cancer. The starting material was lung tumor tissue, obtained at surgery. DNA of the CDR3: TGTGCCAGCAGCCCCCGGCTCAGACCGAACGGCGTCAATGAGCAGTTCTTC. This encodes CASSPRLRPNGVNEQFF.